Shown below are 31 T cell receptor beta chains from a single sample sequenced in a study of chemoradiotherapy in HPV16-positive cancers (dated by TCRdb to 2022 to 2024). Libraries were prepared through the immunoSEQ multiplex PCR assay. The table comes from immuneACCESS by way of TCRdb, which keeps in-frame sequences with V and J called. Part of the clones is missing from these tables; in studies checked, under half for an unresolved V gene and the rest for unknown reasons. This sample holds about 66,000 clones; 88% were observed only once. 4% to 5% of the sample belongs to the ten largest clones. This specimen was blood, taken from a patient who underwent chemoradiotherapy. Source of these receptors: a human donor with HPV-associated anogenital cancer.

This chain connects TRBV27 to TRBJ2-7; possibly TRBD1 or TRBD2 for D (5 bases each). This CDR3 region has 16 residues. V was clipped by 0 bases and J by 3 bases, with 15 bases between them. Germline-derived CDR1 and CDR2 are MNHEY and SMNVEV (reference sequence). CDR3 loop: CASSLSGTPSIYEQYF. CDR3 sequence (DNA): TGTGCCAGCAGTTTATCAGGGACCCCGTCCATCTACGAGCAGTACTTC.

V and J are TRBV27 and TRBJ2-7; 9 nucleotides match TRBD1. CDR3 length: 14 amino acids. After removal of 5 bases from V and 6 bases from J, the junction contained 8 bases not matched to a gene. Germline CDR1 is MNHEY and CDR2 is SMNVEV (reference sequence). CDR3 nucleotide sequence: TGTGCCAGCAGTATTCACAGGGGGCCGGGCGAGCAGTACTTC. Translating gives CASSIHRGPGEQYF.

This rearrangement joins TRBV10-1 to TRBJ2-3; TRBD2 matches 10 bases. The CDR3 is 16 residues long. The junction had 2 bases not matched to a gene; V was cut back by 2 bases and J by 0 bases. Per the germline V gene, CDR1 is WNHNN and CDR2 is SYGVQD (reference sequence). In DNA form, the CDR3 reads TGCGCCAGCAGTGAGCAACTAGCGGGAAGCACAGATACGCAGTATTTT. Translated, it gives CASSEQLAGSTDTQYF.

This rearrangement joins TRBV7-3 to TRBJ2-3; D gene ambiguous. CDR3 length: 12 residues. V was pared by 5 bases and J by 0 bases, with 3 bases between. Germline CDR1 and CDR2: SGHTA and FQGTGA. CDR3 bases: TGTGCCAGCAGCCCCAGCACAGATACGCAGTATTTT. Amino acids: CASSPSTDTQYF.

V usage is TRBV19 and J usage is TRBJ2-4, with TRBD1 identical over 8 bases. Germline CDR1 reads LNHDA; CDR2 reads SQIVND (reference sequence). CDR3 length equals 14 residues. Trimming cost V 5 bases and J 3 bases; bases outside gene matches: 3. The CDR3 region has the DNA TGTGCCAGTAGTGTCACAGGGGGCAAAAACATTCAGTACTTC. Protein sequence: CASSVTGGKNIQYF.

The table lists this clone with a count of one. The chain combines TRBV10-3 with TRBJ2-3; D ambiguous. Germline values: CDR1 ENHRY, CDR2 SYGVKD. V lost 11 bases to trimming and J lost 0 bases, with 12 bases between them. The CDR3 extends over 13 amino acids. The CDR3 sequence is CASTEVSTDTQYF. The CDR3 DNA sequence: TGTGCCTCAACTGAAGTGAGCACAGATACGCAGTATTTT.

For this clone: One end of the junction is discordant with germline, which a read error may explain. V and J are TRBV19 and TRBJ1-1, with TRBD1 matching 9 bases. CDR3 length: 14 residues. Germline values: CDR1 LNHDA, CDR2 SQIVND (reference sequence). The CDR3 sequence is CASSLTGGNAEAFF. The CDR3 nucleotides are TGTGCCAGTAGTCTGACAGGGGGGAACGCTGAAGCTTTCTTT.

This clone has a single count. The genes are TRBV5-6 and TRBJ2-1; 7 bases align to TRBD1. The CDR3 spans 18 residues. From germline, CDR1 is SGHDT and CDR2 YYEEEE. V shed 6 bases, J shed 0 bases, and the junction held 15 bases outside the gene matches. The CDR3 nucleotides are TGTGCCAGCACCACCGACCCCCGACAGGGATTCTCCTACAATGAGCAGTTCTTC. This sequence encodes CASTTDPRQGFSYNEQFF.

Notes on this clone: A read error may account for a junction end that differs from germline. The CDR3: CASSYARPSGANVLTF. The CDR3 nucleotides are TGTGCCAGCAGTTACGCTCGGCCTTCTGGCGCCAACGTCCTGACTTTC. The chain combines TRBV6-5 with TRBJ2-6; D remains unclear. CDR3 length: 16 amino acids. Germline loops: CDR1 MNHEY, CDR2 SVGAGI.

This chain connects TRBV6-1 to TRBJ1-5; D is undetermined. The germline V gene has CDR1 MNHNS and CDR2 SASEGT. With 5 bases removed from V and 1 base from J, the gap between germline ends came to 9 bases. The CDR3 runs to 14 residues. The CDR3 DNA reads as TGTGCCAGCAGTTTAGCAGAAAGCAATCAGCCCCAGCATTTT. Translation: CASSLAESNQPQHF.

The V and J genes are TRBV18 and TRBJ1-3; D gene ambiguous. CDR1 is KGHSH, CDR2 LQKENI, per germline. Trimming stripped 1 base from V and 0 bases from J, with 13 bases between. This CDR3 comprises 17 residues. CDR3 region: CASSPQTGRTSGNTIYF. The CDR3 DNA reads TGTGCCAGCTCACCACAAACTGGACGTACCTCTGGAAACACCATATATTTT.

This rearrangement joins TRBV9 to TRBJ1-2, with unresolved D. CDR1 is SGDLS, CDR2 YYNGEE, per germline. The germline V and J ends were trimmed by 0 bases and 2 bases, with 11 bases remaining between them. The CDR3 has 15 residues. This CDR3 is CASSVGGDSNYGYTF. The DNA for the CDR3 is TGTGCCAGCAGCGTAGGCGGGGATTCGAACTATGGCTACACCTTC.

The J gene is TRBJ1-4, the V gene TRBV6-1; 8 bases agree with TRBD1. Trimming at V came to 5 bases and at J to 7 bases, leaving 9 bases not matched to a gene. The length of the CDR3 is 15 residues. CDR1 is MNHNS, CDR2 SASEGT, per germline. CDR3 nucleotide sequence: TGTGCCAGCAGTCCCCTTACAGGGGGGTTTGAAAAACTGTTTTTT. Its translation: CASSPLTGGFEKLFF.

This clone showed up just a few times. The chain links TRBV10-3 to TRBJ2-7; TRBD2 matches 14 bases. This CDR3 spans 16 amino acids. After removal of 2 bases from V and 8 bases from J, the junction contained 8 bases not matched to a gene. Germline loops: CDR1 ENHRY, CDR2 SYGVKD. CDR3 region: CAISEPRGLAGAKQYF. For the CDR3, the DNA is TGTGCCATCAGTGAGCCCCGGGGACTAGCGGGGGCTAAGCAGTACTTC.

V gene TRBV27 combines with J gene TRBJ1-2, with 11 bases identical to TRBD1. From germline, CDR1 is MNHEY and CDR2 SMNVEV (reference sequence). Germline trimming cut 4 bases from V and 8 bases from J; bases unmatched to any gene: 6. The CDR3 loop spans 14 amino acids. DNA of the CDR3: TGTGCCAGCAGTTATGCCGGGACAGGGGGGGGCTACACCTTC. This gives the protein CASSYAGTGGGYTF.

A word on this clone: In the same sample, other DNA sequences code for this CDR3. The chain carries TRBV18 and TRBJ1-2, with D perhaps matching TRBD1 (5 bases). Trimming stripped 3 bases from V and 3 bases from J, with 8 bases between. Germline CDR1 reads KGHSH; CDR2 reads LQKENI. This CDR3 is built from 13 residues. The CDR3 protein is CASSPGTDYGYTF. As DNA, the CDR3 is TGTGCCAGCTCACCCGGGACGGACTATGGCTACACCTTC.

A few counts support this clone. The CDR3 sequence: CASSLPDRLVEAFF. For the CDR3, the DNA is TGTGCCAGCAGCCTACCAGACAGATTGGTAGAAGCTTTCTTT. V usage is TRBV14 and J usage is TRBJ1-1; weak D call: TRBD1 (5 bases). From germline, CDR1 is SGHDN and CDR2 FVKESK. CDR3 size: 14 residues. Trimming pared 4 bases from V and 8 bases from J, leaving 17 bases between.

The chain employs TRBV9 and TRBJ2-3; TRBD1 is a possible D gene (5 bases). This CDR3 spans 14 amino acids. Germline CDR1 is SGDLS and CDR2 is YYNGEE. V gave up 2 bases and J gave up 1 base, with 8 bases separating them. CDR3 loop: CASSVLQGTDTQYF. CDR3 DNA sequence: TGTGCCAGCAGCGTTTTACAGGGCACAGATACGCAGTATTTT. The variable domain in full, with the rest retrieved from reference TRBV9 and TRBJ2-3, is DSGVTQTPKHLITATGQRVTLRCSPRSGDLSVYWYQQSLDQGLQFLIQYYNGEERAKGNILERFSAQQFPDLHSELNLSSLELGDSALYFCASSVLQGTDTQYFGPGTRLTVL.

The J gene is TRBJ1-5, the V gene TRBV9, with D hard to call. The germline V gene has CDR1 SGDLS and CDR2 YYNGEE. The V and J ends lost 2 bases and 4 bases respectively, with 7 bases between them. There are 13 residues in the CDR3. The CDR3 loop is CASSVELNQPQHF. In nucleotides, the CDR3 is TGTGCCAGCAGCGTCGAACTAAATCAGCCCCAGCATTTT.

The chain combines TRBV6-1 with TRBJ2-2; TRBD2 agrees at 10 bases. Looked up from germline, CDR1 is MNHNS and CDR2 is SASEGT. J was trimmed by 6 bases and V by 6 bases; bases with no gene match: 7. The CDR3 extends over 15 amino acids. The CDR3 DNA follows: TGTGCCAGCAGGGAAAGCGGGAGGGAATCCGGGGAGCTGTTTTTT. Its translation: CASRESGRESGELFF.

J is TRBJ2-7 and V is TRBV27; 8 bases line up with TRBD2. CDR1 and CDR2 (germline): MNHEY, SMNVEV (reference sequence). The CDR3 totals 16 residues. V was pared by 5 bases and J by 9 bases, with 18 bases of the junction left unmatched. CDR3 nucleotides: TGTGCCAGCAGTATAAATAGCGGGACCGGCCCTGCCCGGCAGTACTTC. It codes for CASSINSGTGPARQYF.

The chain joins TRBV7-2 to TRBJ2-7; TRBD2 matches 7 bases. The CDR3 covers 14 residues. The germline CDR1 and CDR2 sequences are SGHTA and FQGNSA. V lost 0 bases and J lost 2; bases outside the gene matches: 1. CDR3 region: CASSLAGGPYEQYF. CDR3 DNA: TGTGCCAGCAGCTTAGCGGGAGGGCCCTACGAGCAGTACTTC.

This chain connects TRBV14 to TRBJ1-6; D is unresolved. Germline CDR1 is SGHDN and CDR2 is FVKESK. The CDR3 is made up of 15 amino acids. V was trimmed by 6 bases and J by 0 bases, leaving 9 bases between them. CDR3 bases: TGTGCCAGCAGTCTTGGTGGCTCCTATAATTCACCCCTCCACTTT. It specifies CASSLGGSYNSPLHF.

Regarding this clone: One end of the junction is discordant with germline, which a read error may explain. The genes are TRBV7-7 and TRBJ2-7, with TRBD1 matching over 9 bases. The V gene's germline CDR1 is SSHAT and CDR2 FNYEAQ (reference sequence). The CDR3 has 13 residues. CDR3 residues: CASSADRGYEQYF. CDR3 DNA: TGTGCTAGCAGCGCGGACAGGGGCTACGAGCAGTACTTC.

The V gene is TRBV11-2, the J gene TRBJ1-1, with D possibly TRBD1 on 5 matching bases. Germline-derived CDR1 and CDR2 are SGHAT and FQNNGV. The CDR3 length is 13 residues. V lost 2 bases to trimming and J lost 3 bases, with 7 bases between them. CDR3 nucleotide sequence: TGTGCCAGCAGCTTACAGGGTTACACTGAAGCTTTCTTT. Translation gives CASSLQGYTEAFF.

The gene calls are TRBV2 and TRBJ2-3; D call uncertain. This CDR3 spans 13 amino acids. V dropped 0 bases and J dropped 6 bases, with 7 bases sitting between them. Germline-derived CDR1 and CDR2 are SNHLY and FYNNEI. The CDR3: CASSEAQEDTQYF. Here the CDR3 DNA reads TGTGCCAGCAGTGAAGCCCAGGAGGATACGCAGTATTTT.

The chain links TRBV21-1 to TRBJ2-3; TRBD2, as called in the table, went unchecked against the DNA. TRBV21-1 is flagged as a pseudogene. This CDR3 contains 18 residues. This CDR3 is CASSPLAGGPKKRDTQYF. The CDR3 bases are TGTGCCAGCTCCCCTCTAGCGGGAGGGCCGAAGAAAAGGGATACGCAGTATTTT.

The chain carries TRBV7-9 and TRBJ2-7, with a possible D match to TRBD2 (6 bases). CDR1 SEHNR and CDR2 FQNEAQ come from the germline V gene (reference sequence). The V and J ends lost 5 bases and 0 bases respectively, with 11 bases between them. CDR3 size: 14 residues. This CDR3 reads CASSLTGGSYEQYF. CDR3 in DNA: TGTGCCAGCAGCCTTACCGGGGGCTCCTACGAGCAGTACTTC.

The chain combines TRBV29-1 with TRBJ1-1; D perhaps matches TRBD1 (6 bases). The germline CDR1 and CDR2 sequences are SQVTM and ANQGSEA. CDR3 length equals 13 residues. V was cut by 6 bases and J by 4 bases, with 15 bases left in between. CDR3 coding DNA: TGCAGCGTAACAGGGAAGGGAAGCACTGAAGCTTTCTTT. It encodes CSVTGKGSTEAFF.

The chain has TRBV5-8 and TRBJ2-5, with D perhaps TRBD2 (5 bases). The CDR3 extends over 14 amino acids. Trimming removed 4 bases from V and 5 bases from J, with 15 bases in between. Germline CDR1 reads SGHTS; CDR2 reads YDEGEE. CDR3 in amino acids: CASSPSAGLETQYF. As DNA, the CDR3 is TGTGCCAGCAGCCCGTCGGCGGGCCTGGAGACCCAGTACTTC.

This sequence joins TRBV6-5 and TRBJ1-2; 9 bases map to TRBD1. The CDR3 runs 12 residues. Germline lookup yields CDR1 MNHEY and CDR2 SVGAGI. The J segment lost 8 bases and the V segment lost 5 bases, leaving 3 bases of the junction unmatched. Here the CDR3 reads CASSTTGGGYTF. The DNA of the CDR3 is TGTGCCAGCAGTACGACAGGGGGAGGCTACACCTTC.